This is a list of T cell receptor beta chains from one sample in a study of T cell repertoires in cytomegalovirus infection. Using its own MiXCR run on the reads, TCRdb lists one record per CDR3 protein. Here the sample spans hundreds of thousands of distinct CDR3 sequences, under 55% being singletons. These TCRs are of unknown antigen specificity. This sample comprised cultured PBMCs, obtained from culture after CMV antigen stimulation. These receptors were taken from a human donor in good health (CMV status not recorded). Some clones in this sample may be carry-over from other donors' samples. The CDR3 runs from the conserved cysteine through the conserved F or W.

J,V,CDR3
TRBJ1-1,TRBV7-2,CASSQTVDTEAFF
TRBJ2-2,TRBV10-3,CAISPQRRAGELFF
TRBJ1-5,TRBV20-1,CSARTANQPQHF
TRBJ2-7,TRBV11-2,CASSLGRILGSIKNSYEQYF
TRBJ1-1,TRBV7-8,CASSRQLSGRSENTEAFF
TRBJ2-5,TRBV6-2/TRBV6-3,CASSPRGRALQETQYF
TRBJ2-1,TRBV11-2,CASSSGIEDEQFF
TRBJ2-7,TRBV7-2,CASSLDWASGIYEQYF
TRBJ1-4,TRBV12-3/TRBV12-4,CASRRGQGNEKLFF
TRBJ2-7,TRBV7-2,CASSLKPSSEQYF
TRBJ2-7,TRBV19,CASTDGSGASYEQYF
TRBJ2-3,TRBV4-3,CASSLGLAGAGGDTQYF
TRBJ1-1,TRBV7-2,CASSFIDEAFF
TRBJ2-2,TRBV7-2,CASSLNGRVTGELFF
TRBJ1-4,TRBV12-3/TRBV12-4,CASSLRFGGINEKLFF
TRBJ2-1,TRBV11-2,CASSLEGYTEQFF
TRBJ2-3,TRBV6-1,CASNLASSVSTQYF
TRBJ1-1,TRBV10-3,CAISDPDRGDTEAFF
TRBJ1-1,TRBV20-1,CSARKDMNTEAFF
TRBJ2-7,TRBV6-5,CASSYSSQGDNEQYF
TRBJ2-5,TRBV7-3,CASSRGQIQETQYF
TRBJ2-7,TRBV7-4,CASSSQDYYEQYF
TRBJ2-1,TRBV7-8,CASSLAPRRGRGGDYNEQFF
TRBJ1-1,TRBV7-8,CASSFGSSWGAFF
TRBJ2-2,TRBV29-1,CSVELDRARELFF
TRBJ1-4,TRBV7-8,CAGGGTNEKLFF
TRBJ1-2,TRBV19,CASTPSGPTATFYGYTF
TRBJ1-2,TRBV12-3/TRBV12-4,CASSFQRSHWHGYTF
TRBJ1-6,TRBV6-1,CATADLGRGGETPLHF
TRBJ1-5,TRBV19,CASSINRGTNQPQHF
TRBJ2-3,TRBV18,CASSPSSGDRGTDTQYF
TRBJ2-3,TRBV6-2/TRBV6-3,CATRRGFTDTQYF
TRBJ1-2,TRBV4-3,CASSQGGTGVYGYTF
TRBJ1-1,TRBV7-8,CASRLPGGGATEAFF
TRBJ1-5,TRBV20-1,CSAKDTADQPQHF
TRBJ1-1,TRBV6-1,CASSVTGTGTEAFF